This T cell receptor (beta chain) was recovered during a study of T cells in Graves' hyperthyroidism and ophthalmopathy. The trim removed 9 bases at V and 6 bases at J, leaving 10 bases unmatched. The CDR3 contains 14 residues. CDR1 LNHDA and CDR2 SQIVND come from the germline V gene (reference sequence). The CDR3 regions of TCR beta were amplified from RNA transcripts. HTBI primers were used for first-round RT-PCR of the TCR CDR3. TCRdb passed the multiplex PCR reads through MiXCR, listing each CDR3 protein once. The sample gives under 800,000 distinct CDR3 sequences, 14% of which show up once; roughly a tenth is in the top ten. Stability of Graves' hyperthyroidism was defined as absent ophthalmopathy progression within 18 months. Used for diagnoses were clinical symptoms, serum thyroxine and TRAb, thyroid ultrasound and orbital computed tomography.

Material: blood. V is TRBV19 and J is TRBJ2-2, with 7 bases matching TRBD2. The sequence was obtained from a woman aged 18 to 35 with Graves' hyperthyroidism. The CDR3 spells CASKWGEGPGELFF. The CDR3, as DNA: TGTGCCAGCAAGTGGGGGGAGGGCCCCGGGGAGCTGTTTTTT.